The 7 T cell receptor beta chains in this list originate from one sample, sequenced in a study of identifying expanded T cells in peripheral blood. Assay: immunoSEQ multiplex PCR; the TCRdb copy retains only in-frame clones and omits some. The sample has 100,000 to 150,000 clones, about 88% seen once; the top ten hold 8.4%. The material sequenced was blood. These receptor sequences come from a person aged 18-69 years in good health.

The genes are TRBV6-6 and TRBJ2-7, with D maybe TRBD1 (6 bases). Germline V gene lookup returns CDR1 MNHNY and CDR2 SVGAGI (reference sequence). V was trimmed by 5 bases and J by 1 base, leaving 9 bases between them. The CDR3 totals 13 residues. The CDR3 DNA is TGTGCCAGCAGTGGAGGACAGTCCTACGAGCAGTACTTC. It is translated as CASSGGQSYEQYF.

V usage is TRBV7-2 and J usage is TRBJ1-3; D gene ambiguous. The germline V gene has CDR1 SGHTA and CDR2 FQGNSA. With 5 bases removed from V and 0 bases from J, the gap between germline ends came to 11 bases. This CDR3 is 15 amino acids long. CDR3 in DNA: TGTGCCAGCAGCCGAGCAGGCCGCTCTGGAAACACCATATATTTT. The encoded protein is CASSRAGRSGNTIYF.

The chain is built from TRBV7-7 and TRBJ1-3; no firm D call. The CDR3 is made up of 13 amino acids. Germline lookup yields CDR1 SSHAT and CDR2 FNYEAQ (reference sequence). V shed 4 bases and J shed 14 bases, with 18 bases lying between them. The CDR3 coding sequence is TGTGCCAGCAGCTCGGCGGCCCACGTAGATTTATATTTT. Protein sequence: CASSSAAHVDLYF.

This chain uses TRBV6-1 with TRBJ2-7; 7 bases agree with TRBD1. Germline V CDR1 and CDR2: MNHNS, SASEGT. The length of the CDR3 is 15 residues. The ends lost 1 base at V and 2 bases at J; junction bases unmatched: 5. The CDR3 DNA reads as TGTGCCAGCAGTGAAGTACAGGGGACGGCCTACGAGCAGTACTTC. Protein product: CASSEVQGTAYEQYF.

CDR3 DNA: TGCGCCAGCAGCTTGGAGGGGGAGAGGGAAAAACTGTTTTTT. Translated, it gives CASSLEGEREKLFF. The J gene is TRBJ1-4, the V gene TRBV5-1, with TRBD1 as a possible D gene (6 bases). With 0 bases removed from V and 8 bases from J, the gap between germline ends came to 11 bases. This CDR3 is 14 amino acids long. The germline gives CDR1 SGHRS, CDR2 YFSETQ.

The chain joins TRBV6-5 to TRBJ2-1; the D gene is possibly TRBD2 (6 bases). CDR1 and CDR2 (germline): MNHEY, SVGAGI. The length of the CDR3 is 15 residues. Trimming cost V 4 bases and J 6 bases, with 16 bases left between them. The chain's CDR3 is CASSWGLQLTNEQFF. As DNA, the CDR3 is TGTGCCAGCAGTTGGGGACTGCAACTAACCAATGAGCAGTTCTTC.

CDR3 sequence (DNA): TGTGCCAGCAGCCGGGGACGCAATGAAAAACTGTTTTTT. Translation gives CASSRGRNEKLFF. The chain employs TRBV4-2 and TRBJ1-4, with D perhaps TRBD1 (5 bases). V was pared by 4 bases and J by 5 bases, with 8 bases between. The germline V gene encodes CDR1 LGHNA and CDR2 YNFKEQ. This CDR3 comprises 13 residues.